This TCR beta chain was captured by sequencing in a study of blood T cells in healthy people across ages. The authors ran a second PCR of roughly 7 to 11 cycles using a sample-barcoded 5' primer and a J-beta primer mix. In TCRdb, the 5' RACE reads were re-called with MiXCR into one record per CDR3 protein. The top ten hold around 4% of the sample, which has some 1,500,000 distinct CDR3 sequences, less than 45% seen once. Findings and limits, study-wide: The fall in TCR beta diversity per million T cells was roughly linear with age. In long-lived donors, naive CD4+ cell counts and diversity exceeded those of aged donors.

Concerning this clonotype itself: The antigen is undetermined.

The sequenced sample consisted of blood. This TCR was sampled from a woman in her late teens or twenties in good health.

As DNA, the CDR3 is TGCGCCAGCAGCCAAGGAAGTAGTGACACTGAAGCTTTCTTT. This encodes CASSQGSSDTEAFF. The rearrangement joins TRBV4-3 to TRBJ1-1, with no clear D. V lost 1 base and J lost 3, with 9 bases in between. The CDR3 is 14 amino acids. Germline V gene lookup returns CDR1 LGHNA and CDR2 YSLEER.